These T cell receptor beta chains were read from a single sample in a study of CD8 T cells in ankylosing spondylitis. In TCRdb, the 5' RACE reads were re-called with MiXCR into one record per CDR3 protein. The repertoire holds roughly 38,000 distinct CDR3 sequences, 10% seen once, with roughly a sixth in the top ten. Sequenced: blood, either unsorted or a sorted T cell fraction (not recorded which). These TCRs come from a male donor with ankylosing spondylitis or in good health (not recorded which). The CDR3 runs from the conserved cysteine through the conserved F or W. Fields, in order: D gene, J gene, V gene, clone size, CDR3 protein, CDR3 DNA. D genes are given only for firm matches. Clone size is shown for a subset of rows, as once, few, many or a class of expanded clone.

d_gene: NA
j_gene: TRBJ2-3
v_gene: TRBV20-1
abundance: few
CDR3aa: CSARKDSSTDTQYF
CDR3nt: TGCAGTGCTAGAAAGGACAGTAGCACAGATACGCAGTATTTT

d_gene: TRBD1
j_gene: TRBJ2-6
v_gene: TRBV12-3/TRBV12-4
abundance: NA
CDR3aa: CACRHGQGLKSGANVLTF
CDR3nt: TGTGCCTGCAGACACGGACAGGGTTTGAAATCTGGGGCCAACGTCCTGACTTTC

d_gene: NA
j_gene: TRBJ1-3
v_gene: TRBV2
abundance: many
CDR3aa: CACHQLSGNTIYF
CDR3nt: TGTGCCTGCCACCAGCTCTCTGGAAACACCATATATTTT

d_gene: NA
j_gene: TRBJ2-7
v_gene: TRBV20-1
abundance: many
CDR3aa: CSASRRGYEQYF
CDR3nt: TGCAGTGCTAGCAGAAGAGGCTACGAGCAGTACTTC

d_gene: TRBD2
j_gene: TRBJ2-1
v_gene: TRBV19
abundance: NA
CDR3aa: CASSTSGTSGTSEQFF
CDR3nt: TGTGCCAGTAGTACATCCGGGACTAGCGGGACCAGTGAGCAGTTCTTC

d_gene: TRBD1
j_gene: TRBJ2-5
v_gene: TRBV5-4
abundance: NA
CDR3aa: CASSWTGGGQETQYF
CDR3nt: TGTGCCAGCAGCTGGACAGGGGGTGGGCAAGAGACCCAGTACTTC

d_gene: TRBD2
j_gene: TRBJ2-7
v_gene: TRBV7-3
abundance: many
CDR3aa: CASSPGLADIYEQYF
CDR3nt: TGTGCCAGCAGCCCCGGACTAGCGGATATATACGAGCAGTACTTC

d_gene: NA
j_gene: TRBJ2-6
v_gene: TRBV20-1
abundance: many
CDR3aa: CSASVEGSGANVLTF
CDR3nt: TGCAGTGCTAGCGTGGAAGGCTCTGGGGCCAACGTCCTGACTTTC

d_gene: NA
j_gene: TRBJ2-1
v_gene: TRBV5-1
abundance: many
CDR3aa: CASSLAQGTPRNEQFF
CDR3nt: TGCGCCAGCAGCTTGGCCCAGGGGACACCACGCAATGAGCAGTTCTTC

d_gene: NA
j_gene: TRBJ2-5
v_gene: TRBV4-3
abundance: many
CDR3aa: CASSQDIGPWETQYF
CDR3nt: TGCGCCAGCAGCCAAGATATTGGGCCCTGGGAGACCCAGTACTTC

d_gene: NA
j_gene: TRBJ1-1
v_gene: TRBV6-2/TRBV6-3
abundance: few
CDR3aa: CASSTTGYAFF
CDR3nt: TGTGCCAGCAGCACGACAGGATACGCTTTCTTT

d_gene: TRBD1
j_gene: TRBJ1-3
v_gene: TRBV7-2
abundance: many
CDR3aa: CASSLDRGPGNTIYF
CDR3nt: TGTGCCAGCAGCTTAGACAGGGGACCCGGAAACACCATATATTTT

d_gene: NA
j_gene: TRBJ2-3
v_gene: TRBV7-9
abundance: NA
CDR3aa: CAGQNSDTQYF
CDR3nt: TGTGCTGGACAAAACTCAGATACGCAGTATTTT

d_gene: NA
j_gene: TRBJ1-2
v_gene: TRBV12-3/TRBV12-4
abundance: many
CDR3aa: CASSLTREGSYTF
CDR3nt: TGTGCCAGCAGTCTAACGAGGGAAGGTAGCTACACCTTC

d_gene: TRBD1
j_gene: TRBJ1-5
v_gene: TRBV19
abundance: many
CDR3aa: CASRSGTGVHQPQHF
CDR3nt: TGTGCCAGCAGATCCGGGACAGGGGTCCATCAGCCCCAGCATTTT

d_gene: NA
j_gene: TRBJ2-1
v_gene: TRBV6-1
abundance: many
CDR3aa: CASRTDTNNEQFF
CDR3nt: TGTGCCAGCAGGACGGACACGAACAATGAGCAGTTCTTC

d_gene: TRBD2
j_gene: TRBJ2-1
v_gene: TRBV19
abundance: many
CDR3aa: CASRGGEQFF
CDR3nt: TGTGCCAGTAGGGGGGGGGAGCAGTTCTTC

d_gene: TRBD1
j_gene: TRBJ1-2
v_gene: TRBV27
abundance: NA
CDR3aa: CASSSDRGRGYTF
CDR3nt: TGTGCCAGCAGTAGCGACAGGGGGAGAGGCTACACCTTC

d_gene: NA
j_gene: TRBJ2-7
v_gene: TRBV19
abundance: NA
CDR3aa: CASSLRTLPYEQYF
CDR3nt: TGTGCCAGTAGTCTTCGGACGTTACCCTACGAGCAGTACTTC

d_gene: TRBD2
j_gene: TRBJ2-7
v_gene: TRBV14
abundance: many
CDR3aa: CASSRTSGSFLFEQYF
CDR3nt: TGTGCCAGCAGCCGAACTAGCGGGAGCTTTCTATTCGAGCAGTACTTC

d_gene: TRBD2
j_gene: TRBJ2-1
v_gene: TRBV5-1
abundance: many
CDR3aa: CASSWGTSGSRNEQFF
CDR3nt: TGCGCCAGCAGCTGGGGGACTAGCGGGAGTCGAAATGAGCAGTTCTTC

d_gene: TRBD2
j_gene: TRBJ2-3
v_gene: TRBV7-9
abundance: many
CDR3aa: CASSARLAEFDTQYF
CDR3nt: TGTGCCAGCAGCGCAAGACTAGCGGAGTTTGATACGCAGTATTTT

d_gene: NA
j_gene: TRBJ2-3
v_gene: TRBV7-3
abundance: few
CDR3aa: CASSLRQGADTQYF
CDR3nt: TGTGCCAGCAGCTTACGGCAGGGCGCAGATACGCAGTATTTT

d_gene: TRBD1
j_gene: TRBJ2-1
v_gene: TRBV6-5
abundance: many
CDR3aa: CASSPPGQYNEQFF
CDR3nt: TGTGCCAGCAGTCCACCGGGACAGTACAATGAGCAGTTCTTC

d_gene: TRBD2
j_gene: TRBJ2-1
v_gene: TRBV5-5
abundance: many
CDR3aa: CASSLSPGGHNEQFF
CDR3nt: TGTGCCAGCAGCCTTTCCCCGGGAGGCCACAATGAGCAGTTCTTC

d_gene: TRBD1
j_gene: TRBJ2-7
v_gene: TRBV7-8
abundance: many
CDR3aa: CASSRLDRVYYEQYF
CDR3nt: TGTGCCAGCAGCCGCTTGGACAGGGTTTACTACGAGCAGTACTTC

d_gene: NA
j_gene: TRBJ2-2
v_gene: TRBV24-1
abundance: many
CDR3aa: CATGGDRNTGELFF
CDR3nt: TGTGCCACCGGAGGGGACAGGAACACCGGGGAGCTGTTTTTT

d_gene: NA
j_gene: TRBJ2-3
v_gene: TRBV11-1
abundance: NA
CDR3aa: CASSFLRTDTQYF
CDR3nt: TGTGCCAGCAGCTTTTTAAGAACAGATACGCAGTATTTT

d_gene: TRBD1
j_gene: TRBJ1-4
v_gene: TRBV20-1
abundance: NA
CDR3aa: CSARDRVVPSEKLFF
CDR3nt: TGCAGTGCTAGGGACAGGGTGGTCCCCAGCGAAAAACTGTTTTTT

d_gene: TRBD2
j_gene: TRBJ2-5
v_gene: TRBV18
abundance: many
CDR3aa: CASSQLAGGRGSSETQYF
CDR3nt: TGTGCCAGCTCACAACTAGCGGGAGGAAGAGGGTCGAGTGAGACCCAGTACTTC

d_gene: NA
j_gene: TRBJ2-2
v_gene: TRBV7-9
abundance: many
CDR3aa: CASSETRTGELFF
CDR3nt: TGTGCCAGCAGCGAAACCCGCACTGGGGAGCTGTTTTTT

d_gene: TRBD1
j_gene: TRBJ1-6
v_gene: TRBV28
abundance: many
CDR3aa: CASRAGGGYNSPLHF
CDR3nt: TGTGCCAGCAGGGCAGGGGGCGGGTATAATTCACCCCTCCACTTT

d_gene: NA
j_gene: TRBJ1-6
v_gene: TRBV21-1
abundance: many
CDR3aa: CASSKGGGQGWSSPLHF
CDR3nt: TGTGCCAGCAGCAAAGGGGGGGGGCAGGGATGGAGTTCACCCCTCCACTTT

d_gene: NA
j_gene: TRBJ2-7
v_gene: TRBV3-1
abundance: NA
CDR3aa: CASSQERTVSKQYF
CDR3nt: TGTGCCAGCAGCCAAGAGAGAACGGTCAGCAAGCAGTACTTC